The clone carrying this TCR beta chain has only a few counts. The data originate from a study of T-cell reconstitution after alpha-beta-depleted transplantation in children. Germline V CDR1 and CDR2: SGHRS, YFSETQ. The ends lost 2 bases at V and 7 bases at J; junction bases unmatched: 14. The CDR3 spans 16 residues. The TCRbeta library was prepared with unique molecular identifiers. TCRdb reanalysed the PCR reads using MiXCR and keeps one entry per CDR3 protein. The table has 500,000 to 600,000 distinct CDR3 sequences, over 25% seen once; the top ten hold under 45%. The receptor's source is a boy in the first two years of life with Wiskott-Aldrich syndrome, due to receive a stem cell transplant. Sequencing was performed on PBMCs, taken before TCRalphabeta/CD19-depleted stem cell transplant. The rearrangement joins TRBV5-1 to TRBJ2-7, with TRBD1 matching 8 bases. In DNA form, the CDR3 reads TGCGCCAGCAGCTTCCCCGGGACAGGCAACCTGGAAGAGCAGTACTTC. Translated: CASSFPGTGNLEEQYF.